This TCR beta chain was sequenced during a study of CD8 T cells in ankylosing spondylitis. MiXCR was run by TCRdb on the 5' RACE reads, yielding one entry per CDR3 protein. The sample includes 300,000 to 350,000 distinct CDR3 sequences, roughly 15% of them seen just once. This clonotype was found a few times. The CDR3 loop spans 14 amino acids. This chain connects TRBV21-1 to TRBJ2-4; the D segment call TRBD1 is taken from the table without a DNA check. TRBV21-1 corresponds to a pseudogene. This TCR was sampled from a male donor with ankylosing spondylitis or in good health (not recorded which). Source material: blood, either unsorted or a sorted T cell fraction (not recorded which). CDR3 loop: CASRGDRAENIQYF. In DNA form, the CDR3 reads TGTGCCAGCAGGGGGGACAGGGCAGAAAACATTCAGTACTTC.